This T cell receptor (beta chain) came from a study of blood T cell repertoires in COVID-19. Assay: immunoSEQ multiplex PCR; the TCRdb copy retains only in-frame clones and omits some. The data contain roughly 260,000 clones, about nine tenths of them seen just once; the ten biggest clones take up around 11%. V dropped 6 bases and J dropped 7 bases, with 16 bases sitting between them. Germline V gene sequence: CDR1 MDHEN, CDR2 SYDVKM. This CDR3 has 15 residues. Sample: peripheral blood. This sequence was found in a woman younger than 45 with COVID-19, enrolled during active disease. This sequence joins TRBV28 and TRBJ1-6, with D uncertain. CDR3 region: CASRTSRGRNSPLHF. In DNA, the CDR3 is TGTGCCAGCAGAACCTCCCGGGGTCGGAATTCACCCCTCCACTTT.